A single T cell receptor beta chain is shown here with its context. Its antigen is unidentified. The identical CDR3 is also encoded by other nucleotide sequences in the sample. The sample belongs to a study of shared clonotypes between healthy human individuals. Study conclusions and caveats: Sampling covered blood only; tissue repertoires likely differ.

This CDR3 has 13 residues. Germline CDR1 and CDR2: SGHRS and YFSETQ. Trimming took off 0 bases at V and 5 bases at J, with 8 bases between the two ends. The assay was immunoSEQ multiplex PCR, and TCRdb's table has in-frame clones only and misses some. The repertoire holds about 1 million clones, roughly 80% seen once, with less than 1.5% in the top ten. The sample consisted of memory CD4+ T cells sorted from blood. The subset: CD45RA-negative fraction. This TCR was sampled from a man younger than 35 in good health. This sequence joins TRBV5-1 and TRBJ1-2; unclear D gene. CDR3 DNA: TGCGCCAGCAGCTTGGAGCTGGGTTATGGCTACACCTTC. Amino acid sequence: CASSLELGYGYTF.